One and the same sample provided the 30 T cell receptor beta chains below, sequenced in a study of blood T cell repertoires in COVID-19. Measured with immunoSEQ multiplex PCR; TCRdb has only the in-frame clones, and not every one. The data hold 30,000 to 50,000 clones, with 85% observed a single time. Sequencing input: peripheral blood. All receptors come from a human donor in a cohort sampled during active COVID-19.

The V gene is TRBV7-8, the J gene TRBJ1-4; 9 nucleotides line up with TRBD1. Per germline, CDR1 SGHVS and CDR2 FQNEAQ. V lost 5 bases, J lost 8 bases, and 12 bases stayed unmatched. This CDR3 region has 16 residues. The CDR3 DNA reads TGTGCCAGCAGCACGGGACAGGGCCCGGGGTACGAAAAACTGTTTTTT. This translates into CASSTGQGPGYEKLFF. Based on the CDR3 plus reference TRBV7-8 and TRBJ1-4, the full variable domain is GAGVSQSPRYKVAKRGQDVALRCDPISGHVSLFWYQQALGQGPEFLTYFQNEAQLDKSGLPSDRFFAERPEGSVSTLKIQRTQQEDSAVYLCASSTGQGPGYEKLFFGSGTQLSVL.

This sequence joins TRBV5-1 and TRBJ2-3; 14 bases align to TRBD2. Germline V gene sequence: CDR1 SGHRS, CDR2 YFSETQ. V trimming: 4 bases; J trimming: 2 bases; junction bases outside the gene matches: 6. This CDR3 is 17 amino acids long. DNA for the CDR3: TGCGCCAGCAGCGCTCCGACTAGCGGGGGGGTCACAGATACGCAGTATTTT. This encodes CASSAPTSGGVTDTQYF.

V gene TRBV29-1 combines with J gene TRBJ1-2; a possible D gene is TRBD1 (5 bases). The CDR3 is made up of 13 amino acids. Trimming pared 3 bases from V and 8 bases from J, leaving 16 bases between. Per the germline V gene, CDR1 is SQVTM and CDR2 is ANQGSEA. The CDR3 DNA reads TGCAGCGTTGACGGTTCGGGGGTGCGGGGCTACACCTTC. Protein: CSVDGSGVRGYTF.

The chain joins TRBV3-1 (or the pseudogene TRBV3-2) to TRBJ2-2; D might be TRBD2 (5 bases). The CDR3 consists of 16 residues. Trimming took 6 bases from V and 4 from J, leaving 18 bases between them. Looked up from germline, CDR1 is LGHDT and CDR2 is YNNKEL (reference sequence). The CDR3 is CASRDFDMEFTGELFF. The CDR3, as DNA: TGTGCCAGCAGGGACTTCGACATGGAATTCACCGGGGAGCTGTTTTTT.

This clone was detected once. The CDR3 sequence: CAAGRDIQYF. DNA for the CDR3: TGTGCAGCAGGGCGCGACATTCAGTACTTC. This sequence joins TRBV6-5 and TRBJ2-4; D perhaps matches TRBD1 (5 bases). The germline CDR1 and CDR2 sequences are MNHEY and SVGAGI. The CDR3 extends over 10 amino acids.

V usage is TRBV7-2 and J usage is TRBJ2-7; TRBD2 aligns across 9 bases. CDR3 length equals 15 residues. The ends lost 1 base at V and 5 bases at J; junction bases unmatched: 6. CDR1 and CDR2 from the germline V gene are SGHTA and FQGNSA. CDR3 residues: CASSLELAGSNEQYF. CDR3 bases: TGTGCCAGCAGCTTAGAACTAGCGGGCAGCAACGAGCAGTACTTC.

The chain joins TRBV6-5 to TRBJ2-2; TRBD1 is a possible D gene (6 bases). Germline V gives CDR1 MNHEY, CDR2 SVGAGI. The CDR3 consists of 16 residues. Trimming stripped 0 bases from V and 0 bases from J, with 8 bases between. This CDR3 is CASSYSTGPNTGELFF. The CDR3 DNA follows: TGTGCCAGCAGTTACTCGACAGGTCCGAACACCGGGGAGCTGTTTTTT.

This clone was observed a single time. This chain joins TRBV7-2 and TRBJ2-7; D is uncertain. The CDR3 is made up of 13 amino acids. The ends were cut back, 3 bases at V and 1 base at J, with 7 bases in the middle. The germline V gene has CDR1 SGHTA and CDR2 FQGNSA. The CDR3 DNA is TGTGCCAGCAGCTTTGACACTTCCTACGAGCAGTACTTC. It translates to CASSFDTSYEQYF.

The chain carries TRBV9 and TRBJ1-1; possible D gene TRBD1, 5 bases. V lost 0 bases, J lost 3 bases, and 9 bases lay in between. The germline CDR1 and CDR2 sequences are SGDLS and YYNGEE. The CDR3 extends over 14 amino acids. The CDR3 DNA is TGTGCCAGCAGCGTAGGAGTCAGGGACACTGAAGCTTTCTTT. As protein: CASSVGVRDTEAFF.

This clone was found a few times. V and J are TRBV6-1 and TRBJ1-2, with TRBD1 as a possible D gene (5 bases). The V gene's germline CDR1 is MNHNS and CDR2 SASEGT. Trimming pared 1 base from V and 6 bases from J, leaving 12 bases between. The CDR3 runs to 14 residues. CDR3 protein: CASSEGVRVDGYTF. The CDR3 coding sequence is TGTGCCAGCAGTGAAGGAGTCAGGGTGGATGGCTACACCTTC.

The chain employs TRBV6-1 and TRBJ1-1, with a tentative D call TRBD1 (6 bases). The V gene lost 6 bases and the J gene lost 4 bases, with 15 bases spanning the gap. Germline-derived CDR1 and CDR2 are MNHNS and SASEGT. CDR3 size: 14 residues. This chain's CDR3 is CASRGGGQSTEAFF. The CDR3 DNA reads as TGTGCCAGCAGAGGCGGGGGGCAAAGCACTGAAGCTTTCTTT.

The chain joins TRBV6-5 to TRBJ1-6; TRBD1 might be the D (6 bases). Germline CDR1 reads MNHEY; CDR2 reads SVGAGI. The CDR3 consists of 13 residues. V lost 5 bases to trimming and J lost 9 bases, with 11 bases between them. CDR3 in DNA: TGTGCCAGCAGTCAACAGGGATCTTCACCCCTCCACTTT. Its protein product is CASSQQGSSPLHF.

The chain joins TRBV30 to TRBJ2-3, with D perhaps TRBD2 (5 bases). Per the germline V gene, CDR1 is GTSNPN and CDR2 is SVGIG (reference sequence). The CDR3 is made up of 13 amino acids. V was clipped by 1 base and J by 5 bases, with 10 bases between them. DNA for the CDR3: TGTGCCTGGAGTGGGGTAGCGATAGATACGCAGTATTTT. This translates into CAWSGVAIDTQYF.

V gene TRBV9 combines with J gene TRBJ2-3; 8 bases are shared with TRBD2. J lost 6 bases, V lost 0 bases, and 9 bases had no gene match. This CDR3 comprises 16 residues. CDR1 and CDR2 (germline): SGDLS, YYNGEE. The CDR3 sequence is CASSVAGGTRADTQYF. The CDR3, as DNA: TGTGCCAGCAGCGTAGCGGGGGGGACCCGAGCCGATACGCAGTATTTT. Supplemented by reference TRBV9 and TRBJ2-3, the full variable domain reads DSGVTQTPKHLITATGQRVTLRCSPRSGDLSVYWYQQSLDQGLQFLIQYYNGEERAKGNILERFSAQQFPDLHSELNLSSLELGDSALYFCASSVAGGTRADTQYFGPGTRLTVL.

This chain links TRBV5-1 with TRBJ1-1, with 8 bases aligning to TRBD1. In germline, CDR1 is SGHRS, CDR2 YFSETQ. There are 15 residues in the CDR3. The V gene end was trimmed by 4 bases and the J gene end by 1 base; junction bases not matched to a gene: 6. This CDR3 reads CASSPSGTGNTEAFF. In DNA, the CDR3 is TGCGCCAGCAGCCCCTCCGGGACAGGGAACACTGAAGCTTTCTTT. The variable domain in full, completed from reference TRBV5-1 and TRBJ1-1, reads KAGVTQTPRYLIKTRGQQVTLSCSPISGHRSVSWYQQTPGQGLQFLFEYFSETQRNKGNFPGRFSGRQFSNSRSEMNVSTLELGDSALYLCASSPSGTGNTEAFFGQGTRLTVV.

CDR3 sequence (DNA): TGTGCCAGCAGTTCACCGGGACTAGCTTCTGAGCAGTTCTTC. This sequence encodes CASSSPGLASEQFF. V is TRBV27 and J is TRBJ2-1, with 9 bases lining up with TRBD2. Germline assignment: CDR1 MNHEY and CDR2 SMNVEV (reference sequence). Trimming took 4 bases from V and 9 from J; bases not matched to a gene: 7. CDR3 length equals 14 residues.

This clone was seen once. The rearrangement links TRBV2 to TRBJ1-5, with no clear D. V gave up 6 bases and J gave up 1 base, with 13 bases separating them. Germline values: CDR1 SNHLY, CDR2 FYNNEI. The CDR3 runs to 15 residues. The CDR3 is CASREGPESNQPQHF. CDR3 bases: TGTGCCAGCAGGGAGGGCCCCGAGAGCAATCAGCCCCAGCATTTT.

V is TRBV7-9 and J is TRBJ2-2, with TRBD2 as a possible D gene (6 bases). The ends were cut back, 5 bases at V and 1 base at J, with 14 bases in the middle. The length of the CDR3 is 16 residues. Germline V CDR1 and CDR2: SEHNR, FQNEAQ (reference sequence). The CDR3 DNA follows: TGTGCCAGCAGCGTCCGCGGGGCACAGAACACCGGGGAGCTGTTTTTT. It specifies CASSVRGAQNTGELFF.

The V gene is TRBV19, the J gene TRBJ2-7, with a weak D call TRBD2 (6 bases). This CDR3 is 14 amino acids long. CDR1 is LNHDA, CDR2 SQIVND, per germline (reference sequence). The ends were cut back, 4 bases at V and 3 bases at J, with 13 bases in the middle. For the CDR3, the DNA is TGTGCCAGTAGTACTCGGGGGATTGACTACGAGCAGTACTTC. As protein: CASSTRGIDYEQYF.

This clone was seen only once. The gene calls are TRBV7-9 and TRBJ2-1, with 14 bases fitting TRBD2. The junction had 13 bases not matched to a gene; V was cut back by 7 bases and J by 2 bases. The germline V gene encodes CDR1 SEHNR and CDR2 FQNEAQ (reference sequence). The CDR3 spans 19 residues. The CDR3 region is CASTVLGTSGSTTYNEQFF. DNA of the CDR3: TGTGCCAGCACCGTCCTCGGGACTAGCGGGAGTACGACCTACAATGAGCAGTTCTTC.

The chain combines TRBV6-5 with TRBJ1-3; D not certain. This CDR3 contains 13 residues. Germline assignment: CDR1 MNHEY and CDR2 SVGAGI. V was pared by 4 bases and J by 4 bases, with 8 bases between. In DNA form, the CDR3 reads TGTGCCAGCAGTTCCGGTTACGGAAACACCATATATTTT. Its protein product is CASSSGYGNTIYF.

In DNA, the CDR3 is TGTGCCAGCAGTGATTTAGCCAACACCGGGGAGCTGTTTTTT. Amino acids: CASSDLANTGELFF. The gene calls are TRBV6-1 and TRBJ2-2, with D unclear. The CDR3 is made up of 14 amino acids. Germline CDR1 is MNHNS and CDR2 is SASEGT. V gave up 3 bases and J gave up 2 bases, with 7 bases separating them.

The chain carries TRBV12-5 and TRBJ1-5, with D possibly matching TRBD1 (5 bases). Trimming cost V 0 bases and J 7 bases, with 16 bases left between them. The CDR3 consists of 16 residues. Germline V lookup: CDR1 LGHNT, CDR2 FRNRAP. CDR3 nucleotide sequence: TGTGCTAGTGGTTTGGTATGGGGGGGTGAGGACCAGCCCCAGCATTTT. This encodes CASGLVWGGEDQPQHF.

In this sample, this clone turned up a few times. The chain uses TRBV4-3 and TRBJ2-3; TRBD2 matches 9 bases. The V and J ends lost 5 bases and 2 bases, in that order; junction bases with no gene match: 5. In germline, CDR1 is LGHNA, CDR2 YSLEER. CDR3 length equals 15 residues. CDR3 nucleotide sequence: TGCGCCAGCAGCAGACGACTAGCGGCCACAGATACGCAGTATTTT. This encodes CASSRRLAATDTQYF.

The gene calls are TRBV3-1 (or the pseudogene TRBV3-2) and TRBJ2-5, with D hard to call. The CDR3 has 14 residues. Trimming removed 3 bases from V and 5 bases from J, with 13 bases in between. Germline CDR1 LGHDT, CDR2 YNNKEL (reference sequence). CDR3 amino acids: CASSQDGAGETQYF. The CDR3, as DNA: TGTGCCAGCAGCCAGGATGGCGCCGGGGAGACCCAGTACTTC.

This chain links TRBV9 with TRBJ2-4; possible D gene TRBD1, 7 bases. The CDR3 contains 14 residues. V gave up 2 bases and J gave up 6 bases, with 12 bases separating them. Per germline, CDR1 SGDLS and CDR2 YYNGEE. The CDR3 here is CASSVEGAGNIQYF. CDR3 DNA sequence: TGTGCCAGCAGCGTGGAGGGGGCGGGAAACATTCAGTACTTC.

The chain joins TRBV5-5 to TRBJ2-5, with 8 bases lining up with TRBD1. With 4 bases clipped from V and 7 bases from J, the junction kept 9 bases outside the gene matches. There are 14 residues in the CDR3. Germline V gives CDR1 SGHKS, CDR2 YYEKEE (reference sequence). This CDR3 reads CASSPQGARGTQYF. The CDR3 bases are TGTGCCAGCAGCCCCCAGGGGGCGCGGGGGACCCAGTACTTC.

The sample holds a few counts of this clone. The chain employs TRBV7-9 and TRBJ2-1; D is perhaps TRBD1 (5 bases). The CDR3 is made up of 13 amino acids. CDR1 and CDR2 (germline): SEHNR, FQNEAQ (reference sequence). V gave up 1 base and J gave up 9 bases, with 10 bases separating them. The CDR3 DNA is TGTGCCAGCAGCTTAGAAAGTAGGGGTGAGCAGTTCTTC. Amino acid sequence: CASSLESRGEQFF. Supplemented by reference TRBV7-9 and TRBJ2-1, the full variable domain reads DTGVSQNPRHKITKRGQNVTFRCDPISEHNRLYWYRQTLGQGPEFLTYFQNEAQLEKSRLLSDRFSAERPKGSFSTLEIQRTEQGDSAMYLCASSLESRGEQFFGPGTRLTVL.

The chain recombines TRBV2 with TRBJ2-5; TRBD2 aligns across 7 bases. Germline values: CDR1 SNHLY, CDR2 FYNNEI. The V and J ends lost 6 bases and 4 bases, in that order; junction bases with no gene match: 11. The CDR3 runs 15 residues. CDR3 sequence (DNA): TGTGCCAGCAGCGGGGGGACCCGCCGGGCAGAGACCCAGTACTTC. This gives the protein CASSGGTRRAETQYF.

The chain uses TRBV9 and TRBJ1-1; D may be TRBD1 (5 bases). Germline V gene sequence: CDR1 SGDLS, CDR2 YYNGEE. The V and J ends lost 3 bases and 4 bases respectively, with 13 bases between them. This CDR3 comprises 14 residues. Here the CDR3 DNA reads TGTGCCAGCAGCGCCGGGGGGTGGGGCACTGAAGCTTTCTTT. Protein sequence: CASSAGGWGTEAFF.